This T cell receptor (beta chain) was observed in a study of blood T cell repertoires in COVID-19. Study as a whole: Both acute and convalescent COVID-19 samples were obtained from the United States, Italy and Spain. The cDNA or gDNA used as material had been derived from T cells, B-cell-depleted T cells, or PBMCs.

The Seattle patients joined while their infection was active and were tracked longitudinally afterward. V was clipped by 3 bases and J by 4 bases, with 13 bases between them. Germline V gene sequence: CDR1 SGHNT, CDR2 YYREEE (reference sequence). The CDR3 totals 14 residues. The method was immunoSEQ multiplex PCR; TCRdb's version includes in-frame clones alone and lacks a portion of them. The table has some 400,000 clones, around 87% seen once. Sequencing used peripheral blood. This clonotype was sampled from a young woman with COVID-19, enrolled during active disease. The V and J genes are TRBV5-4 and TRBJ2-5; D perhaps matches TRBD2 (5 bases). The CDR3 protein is CASSSGLARETQYF. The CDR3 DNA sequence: TGTGCCAGCAGCTCCGGACTGGCGCGAGAGACCCAGTACTTC.